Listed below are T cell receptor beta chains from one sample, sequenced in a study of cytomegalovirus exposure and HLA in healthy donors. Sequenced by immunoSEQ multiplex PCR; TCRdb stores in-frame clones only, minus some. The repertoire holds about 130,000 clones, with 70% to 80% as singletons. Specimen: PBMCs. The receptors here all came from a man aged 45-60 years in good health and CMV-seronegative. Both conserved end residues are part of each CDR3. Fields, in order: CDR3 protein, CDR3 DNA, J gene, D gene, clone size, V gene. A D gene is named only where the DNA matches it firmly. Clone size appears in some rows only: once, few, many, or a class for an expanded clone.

CDR3aa: CASSQAPGGYTF
CDR3nt: TGTGCCAGCAGCCAAGCCCCAGGTGGCTACACCTTC
j_gene: TRBJ1-2
d_gene: .
abundance: .
v_gene: TRBV4-2

CDR3aa: CATRKDRDVGFEAFF
CDR3nt: TGTGCCACCAGAAAAGACAGGGACGTTGGATTTGAAGCTTTCTTT
j_gene: TRBJ1-1
d_gene: TRBD1
abundance: .
v_gene: TRBV15

CDR3aa: CASSLQGPTEAFF
CDR3nt: TGCGCCAGCAGCTTACAGGGCCCCACTGAAGCTTTCTTT
j_gene: TRBJ1-1
d_gene: .
abundance: .
v_gene: TRBV10-1

CDR3aa: CASSQIRTGADTQYF
CDR3nt: TGCGCCAGCAGCCAAATCCGGACAGGGGCAGATACGCAGTATTTT
j_gene: TRBJ2-3
d_gene: TRBD1
abundance: once
v_gene: TRBV4-1

CDR3aa: CASSLELWGLNEQFF
CDR3nt: TGCGCCAGCAGCTTGGAACTCTGGGGACTCAATGAGCAGTTCTTC
j_gene: TRBJ2-1
d_gene: .
abundance: few
v_gene: TRBV5-1

CDR3aa: CASSEFPRDYNEQFF
CDR3nt: TGTGCCAGCAGTGAATTCCCCCGGGACTACAATGAGCAGTTCTTC
j_gene: TRBJ2-1
d_gene: .
abundance: .
v_gene: TRBV25-1

CDR3aa: CAGRRTSTDTQYF
CDR3nt: TGTGCCGGTCGACGGACTAGCACAGATACGCAGTATTTT
j_gene: TRBJ2-3
d_gene: .
abundance: .
v_gene: TRBV5-4

CDR3aa: CASSSGLRTNIQYF
CDR3nt: TGTGCCAGCAGCTCGGGACTGCGGACGAACATTCAGTACTTC
j_gene: TRBJ2-4
d_gene: .
abundance: .
v_gene: TRBV13

CDR3aa: CASSTATGTGYTF
CDR3nt: TGTGCCAGCAGTACCGCGACAGGGACGGGCTACACCTTC
j_gene: TRBJ1-2
d_gene: TRBD1
abundance: few
v_gene: TRBV6-5

CDR3aa: CASKETGGSLDGELFF
CDR3nt: TGCGCCAGCAAAGAGACAGGGGGATCGTTGGATGGGGAGCTGTTTTTT
j_gene: TRBJ2-2
d_gene: TRBD1
abundance: once
v_gene: TRBV5-1

CDR3aa: CASTGQGMGAFF
CDR3nt: TGTGCCAGCACCGGACAGGGGATGGGCGCTTTCTTT
j_gene: TRBJ1-1
d_gene: TRBD1
abundance: few
v_gene: TRBV6-5

CDR3aa: CASSPGTTTDTQYF
CDR3nt: TGCGCCAGCAGCCCTGGGACAACCACAGATACGCAGTATTTT
j_gene: TRBJ2-3
d_gene: .
abundance: .
v_gene: TRBV5-1

CDR3aa: CAIDLRSCPSSGNTIYF
CDR3nt: TGTGCCATCGACCTCAGATCGTGCCCTAGCTCTGGAAACACCATATATTTT
j_gene: TRBJ1-3
d_gene: .
abundance: .
v_gene: TRBV21-1

CDR3aa: CASSQDIGLNYEQYF
CDR3nt: TGCGCCAGCAGCCAAGATATCGGACTAAACTACGAGCAGTACTTC
j_gene: TRBJ2-7
d_gene: .
abundance: .
v_gene: TRBV4-3

CDR3aa: CSASGGGYTF
CDR3nt: TGCAGTGCTAGCGGGGGTGGCTACACCTTC
j_gene: TRBJ1-2
d_gene: .
abundance: few
v_gene: TRBV20-1

CDR3aa: CASSLAGRGQETQYF
CDR3nt: TGTGCCAGCAGCTTGGCAGGCCGGGGTCAAGAGACCCAGTACTTC
j_gene: TRBJ2-5
d_gene: .
abundance: .
v_gene: TRBV5-6

CDR3aa: CAIRVDRGSDTQYF
CDR3nt: TGTGCCATCAGGGTTGACAGGGGATCAGATACGCAGTATTTT
j_gene: TRBJ2-3
d_gene: TRBD1
abundance: .
v_gene: TRBV10-3

CDR3aa: CASSHVGDSWGNTIYF
CDR3nt: TGTGCCAGCAGCCACGTGGGGGACAGCTGGGGAAACACCATATATTTT
j_gene: TRBJ1-3
d_gene: TRBD1
abundance: few
v_gene: TRBV5-5

CDR3aa: CASSLGGTGVEQYF
CDR3nt: TGCGCCAGCAGCTTGGGGGGGACAGGAGTGGAGCAGTACTTC
j_gene: TRBJ2-7
d_gene: TRBD1
abundance: .
v_gene: TRBV5-1

CDR3aa: CASSMTGFQGFKTHLNEQFF
CDR3nt: TGTGCCAGTAGTATGACAGGGTTTCAAGGGTTCAAAACCCACCTTAATGAGCAGTTCTTC
j_gene: TRBJ2-1
d_gene: TRBD1
abundance: .
v_gene: TRBV19

CDR3aa: CAIKGTGEMNTEAFF
CDR3nt: TGTGCCATTAAGGGGACAGGGGAGATGAACACTGAAGCTTTCTTT
j_gene: TRBJ1-1
d_gene: TRBD1
abundance: .
v_gene: TRBV10-3

CDR3aa: CASRAGGYNSPLHF
CDR3nt: TGTGCCAGCAGAGCAGGGGGGTACAATTCACCCCTCCACTTT
j_gene: TRBJ1-6
d_gene: TRBD1
abundance: .
v_gene: TRBV5-8

CDR3aa: CASSVGPQGSGANVLTF
CDR3nt: TGTGCCAGCAGCGTCGGCCCGCAGGGTTCTGGGGCCAACGTCCTGACTTTC
j_gene: TRBJ2-6
d_gene: .
abundance: .
v_gene: TRBV9

CDR3aa: CASSLGLDTGELFF
CDR3nt: TGTGCCAGCAGCTTAGGACTGGACACCGGGGAGCTGTTTTTT
j_gene: TRBJ2-2
d_gene: .
abundance: few
v_gene: TRBV7-9

CDR3aa: CASSQVDRSTDTQYF
CDR3nt: TGCGCCAGCAGCCAAGTGGACAGAAGCACAGATACGCAGTATTTT
j_gene: TRBJ2-3
d_gene: .
abundance: .
v_gene: TRBV5-1

CDR3aa: CASSAQTTMPQQYF
CDR3nt: TGTGCCAGCAGCGCTCAAACAACTATGCCCCAGCAGTATTTT
j_gene: TRBJ2-3
d_gene: .
abundance: .
v_gene: TRBV7-9

CDR3aa: CASSLFAPGSYNSPLHF
CDR3nt: TGCGCCAGCAGCTTGTTTGCCCCCGGCTCCTATAATTCACCCCTCCACTTT
j_gene: TRBJ1-6
d_gene: .
abundance: few
v_gene: TRBV5-1

CDR3aa: CASSLAVASYEQYF
CDR3nt: TGTGCCAGCAGCTTGGCTGTAGCCTCCTACGAGCAGTACTTC
j_gene: TRBJ2-7
d_gene: .
abundance: .
v_gene: TRBV5-4

CDR3aa: CASSLDSYRDNSGYEQFF
CDR3nt: TGTGCCAGCAGCTTAGACTCTTATAGGGACAATTCTGGTTATGAGCAGTTCTTC
j_gene: TRBJ2-1
d_gene: .
abundance: .
v_gene: TRBV11-2

CDR3aa: CASSSRTGNSYEQYF
CDR3nt: TGTGCCAGCAGTTCCAGGACAGGCAACTCCTACGAGCAGTACTTC
j_gene: TRBJ2-7
d_gene: TRBD1
abundance: .
v_gene: TRBV6-1

CDR3aa: CASSRSGTSGLNEQFF
CDR3nt: TGTGCCAGCAGCCGCTCCGGGACTAGCGGCCTCAATGAGCAGTTCTTC
j_gene: TRBJ2-1
d_gene: TRBD2
abundance: .
v_gene: TRBV7-9

CDR3aa: CASSPPGGAYGYTF
CDR3nt: TGCGCCAGCAGCCCCCCGGGGGGGGCCTATGGCTACACCTTC
j_gene: TRBJ1-2
d_gene: .
abundance: .
v_gene: TRBV5-1